The following is a T cell receptor beta chain sequence with its context. Its antigen remains unidentified. Per-nucleotide qualities are absent, and no much larger clonotype sits a single base away. Library preparation employed 5' RACE. Instrument used: Illumina HiSeq 2500. The second PCR ran for roughly 6 to 11 cycles and used a J-beta primer mix along with a sample-barcoded 5' primer. Each TCR beta cDNA molecule received a unique molecular identifier from a template-switch 5' adaptor carrying 12 random nucleotides. Each sample yielded at least 2.5 million CDR3-containing paired-end reads. All of the RNA was converted into first-strand cDNA using the Mint cDNA synthesis kit, with a TRBC-specific oligonucleotide serving as the primer. All cDNA was treated with uracil-DNA glycosylase and then went through a first 18-cycle PCR with the universal primers M1SS and BC2_uni_R. Regarding the original processing steps: For normalization, 1 million high-quality reads were randomly selected from each sample, with every read carrying a distinct molecular identifier. Reads sharing molecular identifiers were discarded rather than binned into consensus sequences. CDR3 identification, clonotype clustering and error correction used MiTCR with a Q25 quality threshold and the strictest error-elimination algorithm. A nonparametric unseen species model with Euler transformation was used to estimate lower-bound total TCR beta diversity. Clones were called with MiXCR by TCRdb after fastp trimmed the public reads at Q25, and only in-frame beta chains were retained. Every distinct CDR3 protein forms one entry, paired with its most common genes and DNA. The V and J calls, along with clone size, are taken from TCRdb and not from the paper's own processing. The sample yields 650,000 to 1,000,000 distinct CDR3 sequences; roughly 34% were counted once. The top ten clonotypes cover about an eighth of the sample.

Systemically healthy Caucasian individuals from Russia, 39 in total and aged roughly 6 to 90 years, were included as donors. About 10 milliliters of peripheral blood were drawn from each donor into EDTA-treated Vacutainer tubes. Ficoll-Paque density-gradient centrifugation was used to isolate PBMCs, with at least 6 million per sample. Total RNA was extracted from PBMCs with Trizol reagent, with at least 6 micrograms obtained per sample. Naive CD45RAhigh/CD27high T cell percentages were measured by flow cytometry on a PBMC aliquot from every donor. This entry belongs to a study of blood T cells in healthy people across ages (dated by TCRdb to between 2014 and 2016). Notes on the research overall: In model experiments, roughly one uniquely barcoded TCR beta cDNA molecule per two T cells was captured by template switching. Using the same blood draw, the study looked at two additional independent replicas of 1 million unique cDNA reads for two donors, one aged 18 to 30 and the other aged 80 or older. Donors of different ages were randomly distributed across sequencing lanes to avoid experimental bias. Using deep sequencing normalized with unique cDNA molecular identifiers, the study measured how TCR beta repertoire diversity changes with age. The donors were divided into four age groups: young (average approximately 17 years), middle-aged (over 35), aged (under 70) and long-lived (about 90).

Overall study results and their limits: Observed TCR beta diversity correlated strongly with the percentage of naive T cells measured by flow cytometry. Since profiling was done on bulk unsorted PBMCs, naive and antigen-experienced compartments could not be conclusively compared. As age increased, observed TCR beta diversity per million T cells dropped in a roughly linear way, and a significant reduction was already evident by age 40. Donor CMV infection status was unknown, potentially confounding age-related changes in expanded clonotypes. The long-lived group showed more naive CD4+ T cells, fewer expanded clones and increased TCR diversity than the aged group, suggesting age selection. Estimates of total diversity based on one million sequenced T cells were regarded as lower bounds and as underestimates.

This clonotype was sampled from a man aged 18 to 35 in good health. Sample: blood.

The nucleotide sequence is given as TGTGCCAGCAGAGGACTAGCGGGGGTAAGCACAGATACGCAGTATTTT. The resulting protein is CASRGLAGVSTDTQYF. This receptor chain uses TRBV27 and TRBJ2-3, with 13 bases matching TRBD2. The V end gives up 6 bases and the J end 0 bases, leaving 3 bases in the junction not matched to a gene. The germline V gene (reference sequence) supplies CDR1 MNHEY and CDR2 SMNVEV. From its cysteine to its phenylalanine, the CDR3 spans 16 amino acids. This entry keeps only the CDR3 DNA: 48 bases, framed from base 1.